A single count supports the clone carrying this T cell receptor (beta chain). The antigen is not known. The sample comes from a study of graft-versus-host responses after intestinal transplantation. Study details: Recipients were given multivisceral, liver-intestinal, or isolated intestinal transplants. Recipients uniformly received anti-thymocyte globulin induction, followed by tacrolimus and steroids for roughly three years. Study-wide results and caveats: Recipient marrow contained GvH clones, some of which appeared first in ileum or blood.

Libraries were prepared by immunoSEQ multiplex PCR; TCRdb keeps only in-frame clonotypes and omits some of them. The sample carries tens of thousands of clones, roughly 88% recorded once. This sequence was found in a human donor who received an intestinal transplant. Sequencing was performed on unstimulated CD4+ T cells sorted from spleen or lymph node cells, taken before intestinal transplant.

The CDR3, as DNA: TGTGCCAGCAGCGGGATCCCCCCCCATGAGCAGTTCTTC. It translates to CASSGIPPHEQFF. V usage is TRBV27 and J usage is TRBJ2-1; D may be TRBD2 (5 bases). Germline loops: CDR1 MNHEY, CDR2 SMNVEV (reference sequence). This CDR3 spans 13 amino acids. V lost 6 bases, J lost 8 bases, and 14 bases lay in between.